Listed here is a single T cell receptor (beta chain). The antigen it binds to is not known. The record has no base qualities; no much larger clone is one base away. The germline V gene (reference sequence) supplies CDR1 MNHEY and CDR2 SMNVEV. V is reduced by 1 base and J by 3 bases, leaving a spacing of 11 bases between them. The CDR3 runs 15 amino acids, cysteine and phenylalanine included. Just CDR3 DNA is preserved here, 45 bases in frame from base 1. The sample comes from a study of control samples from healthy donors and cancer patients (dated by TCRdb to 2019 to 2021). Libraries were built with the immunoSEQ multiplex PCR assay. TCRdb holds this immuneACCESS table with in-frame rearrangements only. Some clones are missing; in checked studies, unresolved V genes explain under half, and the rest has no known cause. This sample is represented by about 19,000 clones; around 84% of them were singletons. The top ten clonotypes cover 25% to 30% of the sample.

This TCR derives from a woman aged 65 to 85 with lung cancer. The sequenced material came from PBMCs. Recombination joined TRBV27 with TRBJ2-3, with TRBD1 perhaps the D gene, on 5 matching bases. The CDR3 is CASSLWAGITDTQYF. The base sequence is TGTGCCAGCAGTTTATGGGCAGGGATTACAGATACGCAGTATTTT.